This T cell receptor beta chain was obtained from a study of blood T cell repertoires in COVID-19 (dated by TCRdb to 2018 to 2020). Some background on the complete study: Samples from collaborators originated in the United States, Italy and Spain and spanned both the acute and convalescent phases of COVID-19. The material from the prospective study consisted of cDNA or gDNA derived from T cells, B-cell-depleted T cells, or PBMCs. Sample metadata almost always included a de-identified subject ID, COVID-19 status, age in years and sex. The dataset comprised deeply sampled blood TCRbeta repertoires from subjects exposed to, actively infected with, or recovered from COVID-19. The repertoires were released in a freely available public database intended as a resource for research on the immune response to SARS-CoV-2. The samples were drawn from the first 160 participants of the ongoing ImmuneRACE study and from 950 to 1,500 subjects provided by 6 global collaborators. HLA class I and class II types, where available, came from metadata supplied by the sample provider rather than from assay-based typing. The paper as a whole reports these results and caveats: How much clinical and demographic metadata was included differed by source and by participant, and the metadata was provided uncurated.

CDR3 length: 11 amino acids, cysteine to phenylalanine. The only DNA kept is the CDR3, 33 bases in frame from the first base. In the germline V gene (reference sequence), CDR1 corresponds to DFQATT and CDR2 to SNEGSKA. Relative to germline, V is 7 bases shorter and J is 2 bases shorter, with 9 bases between their ends. The immunoSEQ Assay, a bias-controlled multiplex PCR, was used to amplify TCRbeta CDR3 regions from genomic DNA. Regarding the original processing steps: Nucleated cell counts per sample were estimated from amplification of reference gene primers within the assay. To quantify the absolute abundance of each unique TCRbeta CDR3 rearrangement, sequence reads were collapsed and filtered. For each sample, productive Simpson clonality was calculated as the square root of Simpson's diversity index across productive rearrangements. Imported from immuneACCESS, the table was reduced by TCRdb to in-frame sequences with V and J called. These copies leave out some clones; in studies compared against another copy, an unresolved V gene accounts for under half, and the cause of the remainder is not known. From that table come the V and J calls and clone size; the DNA was used to work out D and trimming. The sample table contains 200,000 to 250,000 clones; only one count was recorded for approximately 82% of them. The top ten clonotypes cover 15% of the sample.

This clone was picked up a small number of times. No antigen is known for it. Within one base of it there is no much larger clone, and no base qualities were kept. Enrolling through a virtual design, the prospective study's participants ranged in age from roughly 18 to 89 years and lived across some 22 United States geographic areas. To assign participants to cohorts, the prospective study relied on clinical history that participants themselves reported in a screening survey and a study questionnaire. For ImmuneRACE Cohort 3, a participant was defined as recovered based on two consecutive negative NP/OP PCR tests, clearance by a healthcare professional, or resolution of symptoms. In the prospective study, mobile phlebotomists collected whole blood, serum and a nasopharyngeal or oropharyngeal swab from each participant. Over a roughly 2-month period, participants in the prospective study had the option of providing additional blood draws and questionnaires. Blood samples from the prospective study were shipped frozen or at room temperature prior to DNA extraction.

Sequenced sample: PBMCs or T cells enriched from blood (not recorded which). The sequence derives from a man in his forties or fifties who had recovered from COVID-19. The chain joins TRBV20-1 to TRBJ2-7, with the D gene not confidently named. The nucleotide sequence reads as follows: TGCAGTGTGGGCAGGCCCTACGAGCAGTACTTC. Its amino acids are CSVGRPYEQYF.